This T cell receptor (beta chain) appears in the sequencing data of a study of post-analysis software for immune sequencing data. Overall study context: The disease courses covered relapsing-remitting, secondary progressive and progressive-relapsing multiple sclerosis. General study results and limits: With TRBV5-6, TRBV5-1 and TRBV20-1 included, 4 to 6 TRBV segments were more frequent in patients than in controls. People with multiple sclerosis had a significantly lower normalized Chao1 diversity than controls did. Strong co-clustering by F measure was seen for same-batch samples.

To note about this clonotype: Its antigen is unidentified.

Researchers reported that TCR beta cDNA libraries carried unique molecular identifiers. Some 500,000 cDNA molecules were obtained per 1 to 10 million input T cells. MiXCR, applied by TCRdb to the PCR reads, yields one record per CDR3 protein. The table includes 600,000 to 750,000 distinct CDR3 sequences, about 60% detected once. The germline V and J ends were trimmed by 10 bases and 2 bases, with 14 bases remaining between them. Germline CDR1 and CDR2: SNHLY and FYNNEI. The CDR3 totals 13 residues. V is TRBV2 and J is TRBJ2-5; TRBD1 is a possible D gene (5 bases). The origin of this receptor is a girl aged 2 to 9 with multiple sclerosis. The sample taken for sequencing was blood. The CDR3 DNA reads as TGTGCCAACAGGAACCTAGGACAAGAGACCCAGTACTTC. Translation: CANRNLGQETQYF.